This is a list of T cell receptor beta chains from one sample in a study of T cell changes during pregnancy in multiple sclerosis. Produced via immunoSEQ multiplex PCR; TCRdb's table is partial and in-frame only. The sample has some 70,000 clones; less than 90% are singletons. Sequenced here: peripheral blood, sampled before pregnancy. The receptors derive from a female donor with multiple sclerosis, enrolled in a pregnancy study. The CDR3 runs from the conserved cysteine through the conserved F or W. A D gene is named only where the DNA matches it firmly. Only part of the rows carry a size: once, few, many, or a class if the clone is expanded.

length: 18; D: TRBD2; size: NA; V: TRBV4-2; J: TRBJ2-2; CDR3: CASSQEGIAGGMAGELFF; DNA: TGTGCCAGCAGCCAAGAGGGCATAGCGGGAGGGATGGCCGGGGAGCTGTTTTTT
length: 13; D: TRBD1; size: once; V: TRBV30; J: TRBJ1-5; CDR3: CAWSIQGDQPQHF; DNA: TGTGCCTGGAGTATACAGGGGGATCAGCCCCAGCATTTT
length: 15; D: TRBD2; size: NA; V: TRBV5-1; J: TRBJ2-1; CDR3: CASTLAGDPYNEQFF; DNA: TGCGCCAGCACCCTAGCGGGAGATCCCTACAATGAGCAGTTCTTC
length: 14; D: NA; size: NA; V: TRBV19; J: TRBJ2-3; CDR3: CASSRGQGVPRQYF; DNA: TGTGCCAGTAGTAGGGGACAAGGGGTCCCAAGGCAGTATTTT
length: 13; D: NA; size: NA; V: TRBV5-6; J: TRBJ1-1; CDR3: CASSLQGGTEAFF; DNA: TGTGCCAGCAGCCTTCAGGGCGGCACTGAAGCTTTCTTT
length: 15; D: NA; size: NA; V: TRBV7-8; J: TRBJ2-5; CDR3: CASSPARRTQETQYF; DNA: TGTGCCAGCAGCCCCGCCCGGAGAACCCAAGAGACCCAGTACTTC
length: 15; D: TRBD2; size: NA; V: TRBV4-1; J: TRBJ2-7; CDR3: CASNHGAGDSDEQYF; DNA: TGCGCCAGCAACCACGGCGCGGGAGACTCCGACGAGCAGTACTTC
length: 13; D: NA; size: NA; V: TRBV29-1; J: TRBJ2-7; CDR3: CSAKGGGAYEQYF; DNA: TGCAGCGCCAAAGGAGGGGGCGCGTACGAGCAGTACTTC
length: 15; D: TRBD1; size: NA; V: TRBV7-9; J: TRBJ2-7; CDR3: CASSFGTGHSYEQYF; DNA: TGTGCCAGCAGCTTCGGGACAGGGCATTCCTACGAGCAGTACTTC
length: 18; D: TRBD1; size: NA; V: TRBV12-5; J: TRBJ1-3; CDR3: CASGSHGTGRGLANTIYF; DNA: TGTGCTAGTGGTTCCCACGGGACAGGGAGAGGGTTGGCAAACACCATATATTTT
length: 14; D: TRBD2; size: NA; V: TRBV2; J: TRBJ2-7; CDR3: CASSGLAGIHEQYF; DNA: TGTGCCAGCAGCGGACTAGCGGGGATCCACGAGCAGTACTTC
length: 11; D: NA; size: NA; V: TRBV29-1; J: TRBJ2-7; CDR3: CSVGHLGEQYF; DNA: TGCAGCGTGGGACACCTTGGCGAGCAGTACTTC
length: 16; D: NA; size: NA; V: TRBV21-1; J: TRBJ2-7; CDR3: CASSKEAGYALYEQYF; DNA: TGTGCCAGCAGCAAAGAGGCGGGATACGCTCTGTACGAGCAGTACTTC
length: 18; D: NA; size: NA; V: TRBV5-8; J: TRBJ1-1; CDR3: CASSLARGTGRMNTEAFF; DNA: TGTGCCAGCAGCTTGGCCAGGGGTACAGGACGGATGAACACTGAAGCTTTCTTT
length: 14; D: NA; size: NA; V: TRBV5-8; J: TRBJ2-7; CDR3: CASSLGDTAYEQYF; DNA: TGTGCCAGCAGCTTGGGTGACACCGCCTACGAGCAGTACTTC
length: 14; D: TRBD1; size: NA; V: TRBV7-9; J: TRBJ1-3; CDR3: CASRGDRAGNTIYF; DNA: TGTGCCAGCAGGGGGGACAGGGCTGGAAACACCATATATTTT
length: 12; D: NA; size: NA; V: TRBV7-8; J: TRBJ2-7; CDR3: CASSLGGDEQYF; DNA: TGTGCCAGCAGCTTAGGGGGGGACGAGCAGTACTTC
length: 16; D: TRBD1; size: NA; V: TRBV7-6; J: TRBJ2-2; CDR3: CASSSQQGGNTGELFF; DNA: TGTGCCAGCAGCTCCCAACAGGGGGGTAACACCGGGGAGCTGTTTTTT
length: 14; D: TRBD1; size: NA; V: TRBV7-2; J: TRBJ1-1; CDR3: CASSSQGTNTEAFF; DNA: TGTGCCAGCAGCTCACAGGGGACTAACACTGAAGCTTTCTTT
length: 15; D: NA; size: NA; V: TRBV12-5; J: TRBJ2-5; CDR3: CASGLVAGAGETQYF; DNA: TGTGCTAGTGGTTTGGTCGCGGGGGCCGGGGAGACCCAGTACTTC
length: 11; D: NA; size: NA; V: TRBV6-1; J: TRBJ2-1; CDR3: CASSEALRQFF; DNA: TGTGCCAGCAGTGAAGCCCTAAGGCAGTTCTTC
length: 12; D: NA; size: NA; V: TRBV11-2; J: TRBJ1-1; CDR3: CASSPGGGEAFF; DNA: TGTGCCAGCAGCCCCGGGGGGGGTGAAGCTTTCTTT
length: 11; D: TRBD1; size: NA; V: TRBV2; J: TRBJ1-4; CDR3: CASSLRGRLFF; DNA: TGTGCCAGCAGTCTCAGGGGGAGACTGTTTTTT
length: 15; D: TRBD2; size: NA; V: TRBV4-3; J: TRBJ2-1; CDR3: CASSQTSGGYNEQFF; DNA: TGCGCCAGCAGCCAGACTAGCGGGGGGTACAATGAGCAGTTCTTC
length: 14; D: NA; size: NA; V: TRBV6-5; J: TRBJ2-7; CDR3: CASKDAGRAYEQYF; DNA: TGTGCCAGCAAGGACGCGGGAAGAGCCTACGAGCAGTACTTC
length: 17; D: TRBD2; size: NA; V: TRBV5-6; J: TRBJ2-3; CDR3: CASSLYLAGAPGDTQYF; DNA: TGTGCCAGCAGCTTGTATTTAGCGGGGGCCCCAGGCGATACGCAGTATTTT